What follows describes a single T cell receptor beta chain. The CDR3 has 14 amino acids. Germline V gene data show CDR1 as DFQATT and CDR2 as SNEGSKA (reference sequence). V lost 3 bases and J 5 bases, leaving 16 bases between the germline ends. The data were obtained in a study of CD8 T cells in Susac syndrome. cDNA came from around 0.5 to 1 ug RNA primed by random hexamers. TCRdb re-called the immunoSEQ multiplex PCR reads through MiXCR, storing one row per CDR3 protein. The sample has approximately 180,000 distinct CDR3 sequences, 85% to 95% seen once. The sequenced sample consisted of CD4+ T cells from PBMCs. The receptor was isolated from a human donor with Susac syndrome. V usage is TRBV20-1 and J usage is TRBJ2-5, with D perhaps matching TRBD1 or TRBD2 (6 bases each). CDR3 residues: CSARGAGGKETQYF. The CDR3 DNA reads TGCAGTGCTAGGGGGGCTGGGGGGAAGGAGACCCAGTACTTC.